This entry lists 30 T cell receptor beta chains sequenced from one sample in a study of T cells in Graves' hyperthyroidism and ophthalmopathy. It was RNA transcripts that yielded the amplified TCR beta CDR3 regions. A first-round RT-PCR of the TCR CDR3 used the HTBI primer set. TCRdb re-analysed the multiplex PCR reads in MiXCR, keeping a single row per CDR3 protein. The table shows 150,000 or so distinct CDR3 sequences, with 9.4% occurring only once. The sample consisted of blood. The receptors come from a woman younger than 35 with Graves' hyperthyroidism that later progressed to Graves' ophthalmopathy.

This clonotype was counted between two and nine times. The chain carries TRBV7-6 and TRBJ2-2; D ambiguous. V was pared by 3 bases and J by 2 bases, with 10 bases between. Germline V CDR1 and CDR2: SGHVS, FNYEAQ. The CDR3 covers 15 residues. For the CDR3, the DNA is TGTGCCAGCAGCTTGAGTCAGACAAACACCGGGGAGCTGTTTTTT. Protein product: CASSLSQTNTGELFF.

This clonotype was recorded many times. The rearrangement links TRBV19 to TRBJ2-2; D possibly corresponds to TRBD2 (6 bases). Germline loops: CDR1 LNHDA, CDR2 SQIVND (reference sequence). The CDR3 is 16 amino acids. Trimming removed 3 bases at V and 6 bases at J, with 17 bases between. The CDR3 sequence is CASSMRGGANPGELFF. The DNA of the CDR3 is TGTGCCAGTAGTATGAGAGGAGGGGCCAACCCCGGGGAGCTGTTTTTT.

This clonotype was found many times. This chain links TRBV7-9 with TRBJ2-3; D is ambiguous. Trimming took 5 bases from V and 6 from J, leaving 9 bases between them. This CDR3 spans 12 amino acids. The germline V gene encodes CDR1 SEHNR and CDR2 FQNEAQ (reference sequence). Here the CDR3 reads CASSPPRDTQYF. CDR3 bases: TGTGCCAGCAGCCCTCCGCGGGATACGCAGTATTTT.

There are many counts of this clonotype. V usage is TRBV6-1 and J usage is TRBJ2-1; maybe TRBD2 (5 bases). Germline values: CDR1 MNHNS, CDR2 SASEGT. Trimming stripped 4 bases from V and 2 bases from J, with 12 bases between. The CDR3 is 15 residues long. In nucleotides, the CDR3 is TGTGCCAGCAGTGTGGACGGGATAACCTACAATGAGCAGTTCTTC. Its protein product is CASSVDGITYNEQFF.

The chain links TRBV28 to TRBJ2-7, with D unresolved. Germline lookup yields CDR1 MDHEN and CDR2 SYDVKM. V lost 4 bases and J 6 bases, leaving 22 bases between the germline ends. The CDR3 has 16 residues. The CDR3 sequence: CASSSLSPTTSTEQYF. DNA of the CDR3: TGTGCCAGCAGTTCCTTATCCCCTACGACATCGACCGAGCAGTACTTC.

V gene TRBV30 combines with J gene TRBJ2-6; possibly TRBD2 for D (5 bases). V was clipped by 4 bases and J by 0 bases, with 13 bases between them. The length of the CDR3 is 16 residues. Per germline, CDR1 GTSNPN and CDR2 SVGIG (reference sequence). The CDR3: CAWTSIGSSGANVLTF. The DNA of the CDR3 is TGTGCCTGGACTAGCATTGGAAGCTCTGGGGCCAACGTCCTGACTTTC.

This clonotype was found many times. The chain is built from TRBV28 and TRBJ2-7; 7 positions agree with TRBD2. CDR1 is MDHEN and CDR2 is SYDVKM in the germline V gene. V shed 6 bases and J 5 bases; nucleotides not matched to a gene: 7. The CDR3 has 13 amino acids. The CDR3, as DNA: TGTGCCAGCAGATCGGGGGGTATCGACGAGCAGTACTTC. It specifies CASRSGGIDEQYF.

The sample holds many counts of this clonotype. The rearrangement links TRBV28 to TRBJ1-1; unclear D gene. This CDR3 has 13 amino acids. The germline V and J ends were trimmed by 5 bases and 6 bases, with 13 bases remaining between them. From germline, CDR1 is MDHEN and CDR2 SYDVKM. The chain's CDR3 is CASSARAIAEAFF. CDR3 in DNA: TGTGCCAGCAGTGCCCGGGCGATCGCTGAAGCTTTCTTT.

V usage is TRBV9 and J usage is TRBJ1-1, with TRBD1 matching over 7 bases. Per the germline V gene, CDR1 is SGDLS and CDR2 is YYNGEE. Unmatched junction bases numbered 17, after V lost 4 bases and J lost 2 bases. The CDR3 spans 18 residues. CDR3 DNA: TGTGCCAGCAGCCCAGTCAGGGGGTTCACGTTGGATAACACTGAAGCTTTCTTT. As protein: CASSPVRGFTLDNTEAFF.

This clonotype was picked up many times. The rearrangement links TRBV11-2 to TRBJ2-1, with D possibly being TRBD2 (6 bases). The CDR3 covers 17 residues. Trimming took off 0 bases at V and 2 bases at J, with 14 bases between the two ends. Germline CDR1 reads SGHAT; CDR2 reads FQNNGV. CDR3 DNA sequence: TGTGCCAGCAGCTTAGATCGCGCTAGCGTCCCCTACAATGAGCAGTTCTTC. It specifies CASSLDRASVPYNEQFF. Full variable domain (missing parts from reference TRBV11-2 and TRBJ2-1): EAGVAQSPRYKIIEKRQSVAFWCNPISGHATLYWYQQILGQGPKLLIQFQNNGVVDDSQLPKDRFSAERLKGVDSTLKIQPAKLEDSAVYLCASSLDRASVPYNEQFFGPGTRLTVL.

Ten or more counts support this clonotype. V usage is TRBV14 and J usage is TRBJ1-1, with 7 bases identical to TRBD1. The CDR3 has 14 amino acids. Germline values: CDR1 SGHDN, CDR2 FVKESK. The trim removed 3 bases at V and 6 bases at J, leaving 7 bases unmatched. For the CDR3, the DNA is TGTGCCAGCAGCCAGATCCCCGGGACAGCTGAAGCTTTCTTT. Translating gives CASSQIPGTAEAFF.

This chain uses TRBV7-2 with TRBJ1-3; maybe TRBD1 (6 bases). The CDR3 contains 16 residues. The V gene lost 5 bases and the J gene lost 4 bases, with 18 bases spanning the gap. The V gene's germline CDR1 is SGHTA and CDR2 FQGNSA. Here the CDR3 DNA reads TGTGCCAGCAGCCGTCTGGGCAGGGGAGTAGGAAACACCATATATTTT. Protein: CASSRLGRGVGNTIYF. The full variable domain, in which reference TRBV7-2 and TRBJ1-3 provide the parts outside the CDR3, is GAGVSQSPSNKVTEKGKDVELRCDPISGHTALYWYRQSLGQGLEFLIYFQGNSAPDKSGLPSDRFSAERTGGSVSTLTIQRTQQEDSAVYLCASSRLGRGVGNTIYFGEGSWLTVV.

This clonotype occurred many times. The gene calls are TRBV30 and TRBJ1-1, with 8 positions matching TRBD1. CDR3 length: 13 residues. J was trimmed by 4 bases and V by 4 bases; bases with no gene match: 5. The germline V gene has CDR1 GTSNPN and CDR2 SVGIG (reference sequence). CDR3 sequence (DNA): TGTGCCTGGACAGGGGGCTTCGGCACTGAAGCTTTCTTT. Translated, it gives CAWTGGFGTEAFF.

This chain uses TRBV5-1 with TRBJ1-6; D unclear. V was cut by 0 bases and J by 15 bases, with 13 bases left in between. Germline V gene data show CDR1 as SGHRS and CDR2 as YFSETQ. The CDR3 spans 13 residues. CDR3 amino acids: CASSLDGVPRLHF. CDR3 bases: TGCGCCAGCAGCTTGGATGGGGTTCCACGCCTCCACTTT.

This clonotype was found many times. This chain joins TRBV27 and TRBJ1-5; D is unresolved. Per the germline V gene, CDR1 is MNHEY and CDR2 is SMNVEV (reference sequence). The CDR3 runs 13 residues. The V and J ends lost 7 bases and 4 bases respectively, with 11 bases between them. CDR3 loop: CASMGGLNQPQHF. CDR3 nucleotides: TGTGCCAGCATGGGAGGTCTAAATCAGCCCCAGCATTTT.

This clonotype was counted ten times or more. This rearrangement joins TRBV19 to TRBJ2-5; D is uncertain. This CDR3 contains 15 residues. V lost 2 bases and J 2 bases, leaving 12 bases between the germline ends. In germline, CDR1 is LNHDA, CDR2 SQIVND (reference sequence). DNA for the CDR3: TGTGCCAGTAGTATAAGTTACGGGCGTCAAGAGACCCAGTACTTC. Translating gives CASSISYGRQETQYF.

V and J are TRBV14 and TRBJ1-3, with 8 bases identical to TRBD1. The length of the CDR3 is 16 residues. Unmatched junction bases numbered 8, after V lost 6 bases and J lost 1 base. Germline V lookup: CDR1 SGHDN, CDR2 FVKESK. The CDR3, as DNA: TGTGCCAGCAGGGGGACAGGACAACCTTCTGGAAACACCATATATTTT. This gives the protein CASRGTGQPSGNTIYF.

This clonotype appeared many times. The chain carries TRBV6-1 and TRBJ1-2; D is perhaps TRBD1 (5 bases). The CDR3 length is 13 residues. Germline V gene data show CDR1 as MNHNS and CDR2 as SASEGT. The CDR3 DNA sequence: TGTGCATCTCAGGGTGCCTCTAACTATGGCTACACCTTC. Its translation: CASQGASNYGYTF.

This clonotype was found many times. The chain employs TRBV28 and TRBJ2-5; D not resolved. The CDR3 covers 13 residues. Germline V gene lookup returns CDR1 MDHEN and CDR2 SYDVKM. V was clipped by 4 bases and J by 1 base, with 7 bases between them. The CDR3 spells CASSSRLQETQYF. The CDR3 DNA is TGTGCCAGCAGTTCCCGGCTCCAAGAGACCCAGTACTTC.

This clonotype came up many times. The chain couples TRBV9 to TRBJ1-1; D remains ambiguous. With 4 bases removed from V and 5 bases from J, the gap between germline ends came to 18 bases. CDR1 is SGDLS, CDR2 YYNGEE, per germline. This CDR3 is 15 amino acids long. The CDR3 DNA follows: TGTGCCAGCAGCCCTTCCGGAGCCGCTGGTACTGAAGCTTTCTTT. Residues: CASSPSGAAGTEAFF.

This clonotype was counted many times. The chain combines TRBV2 with TRBJ1-2; TRBD1 matches at 7 bases. V lost 5 bases, J lost 0 bases, and 6 bases stayed unmatched. Germline V gives CDR1 SNHLY, CDR2 FYNNEI. The CDR3 is made up of 15 amino acids. The CDR3, as DNA: TGTGCCAGCAGTCTTAGGACAGGTCCTAACTATGGCTACACCTTC. It encodes CASSLRTGPNYGYTF.

This clonotype was counted at least ten times. The V and J genes are TRBV30 and TRBJ1-5; D not certain. CDR1 and CDR2 (germline): GTSNPN, SVGIG (reference sequence). V lost 0 bases and J lost 3, with 12 bases in between. This CDR3 comprises 15 residues. CDR3 residues: CAWSVGNSNNQPQHF. The DNA of the CDR3 is TGTGCCTGGAGTGTTGGAAACAGCAACAATCAGCCCCAGCATTTT. Based on the CDR3 plus reference TRBV30 and TRBJ1-5, the full variable domain is SQTIHQWPATLVQPVGSPLSLECTVEGTSNPNLYWYRQAAGRGLQLLFYSVGIGQISSEVPQNLSASRPQDRQFILSSKKLLLSDSGFYLCAWSVGNSNNQPQHFGDGTRLSIL.

The CDR3 sequence is CASSLRQGQPQHF. CDR3 nucleotides: TGTGCCAGCAGTTTGCGACAGGGTCAGCCCCAGCATTTT. J is TRBJ1-5 and V is TRBV28; 7 bases fit TRBD1. Germline values: CDR1 MDHEN, CDR2 SYDVKM. The CDR3 contains 13 residues. The V segment lost 3 bases and the J segment 6 bases; nucleotides outside the gene matches: 2.

This clonotype appeared many times. CDR3 nucleotide sequence: TGTGCCAGCTCACCACGACAGGATTCACCCCTCCACTTT. Its translation: CASSPRQDSPLHF. The rearrangement uses TRBV18 and TRBJ1-6; possibly TRBD1 for D (6 bases). Germline lookup yields CDR1 KGHSH and CDR2 LQKENI. V was cut by 1 base and J by 8 bases, with 6 bases left in between. This CDR3 comprises 13 residues.

This clonotype was detected a few times. The chain employs TRBV5-8 and TRBJ1-6; D is possibly TRBD1 (5 bases). CDR1 SGHTS and CDR2 YDEGEE come from the germline V gene. The CDR3 is made up of 17 amino acids. Trimming removed 0 bases at V and 0 bases at J, with 10 bases between. CDR3 loop: CASSLVEGTSYNSPLHF. DNA for the CDR3: TGTGCCAGCAGCTTGGTAGAGGGGACCTCCTATAATTCACCCCTCCACTTT.

Many counts were recorded for this clonotype. DNA of the CDR3: TGTGCCAGCAGCCAAGGGGAGAATGAGCAGTTCTTC. Its translation: CASSQGENEQFF. This sequence joins TRBV3-1 and TRBJ2-1, with a weak D call TRBD2 (5 bases). Germline CDR1 reads LGHDT; CDR2 reads YNNKEL (reference sequence). Trimming pared 1 base from V and 7 bases from J, leaving 5 bases between. The CDR3 has 12 amino acids.

In its sample, this clonotype was seen many times. The chain recombines TRBV2 with TRBJ1-6; D call uncertain. CDR3 size: 15 residues. Germline loops: CDR1 SNHLY, CDR2 FYNNEI. V gave up 7 bases and J gave up 7 bases, with 17 bases separating them. In DNA form, the CDR3 reads TGTGCCAGCACTGCTGGGCGAGGGATGAATTCACCCCTCCACTTT. This gives the protein CASTAGRGMNSPLHF.

This clonotype was seen at least ten times. This chain links TRBV13 with TRBJ1-2; no clear D gene. The germline V gene encodes CDR1 PRHDT and CDR2 FYEKMQ (reference sequence). The CDR3 covers 13 residues. The ends were cut back, 0 bases at V and 3 bases at J, with 5 bases in the middle. CDR3 protein: CASSLGADYGYTF. Here the CDR3 DNA reads TGTGCCAGCAGCTTAGGGGCGGACTATGGCTACACCTTC.

This clonotype was seen many times. The chain carries TRBV28 and TRBJ1-1; TRBD1 is a possible D gene (5 bases). Germline assignment: CDR1 MDHEN and CDR2 SYDVKM. CDR3 size: 11 residues. V lost 5 bases and J lost 6, with 7 bases in between. CDR3 amino acids: CASSRGAEAFF. In DNA form, the CDR3 reads TGTGCCAGCAGTCGGGGCGCTGAAGCTTTCTTT.

Ten or more counts support this clonotype. CDR3 nucleotide sequence: TGTGCCAGCAGCGTTAATAGCGGGGAGCTGTTTTTT. Its translation: CASSVNSGELFF. The chain combines TRBV9 with TRBJ2-2; D unresolved. Germline lookup yields CDR1 SGDLS and CDR2 YYNGEE. The CDR3 is 12 residues long. V was cut by 2 bases and J by 7 bases, with 6 bases left in between.